The rows below give T cell receptor beta chains drawn from one sample of a study of response to subunit inactivated influenza vaccine. TCRdb re-called the RT-PCR reads through MiXCR, storing one row per CDR3 protein. Counted here are about 190,000 distinct CDR3 sequences, about an eighth occurring once; the ten biggest clones make up roughly 24%. Here the sequenced sample was CD8+ T cells sorted from PBMCs, taken approximately 5 days after vaccination. The receptors derive from a man in his fifties who received an inactivated influenza vaccine. Both conserved end residues are part of each CDR3. Fields, in order: J gene, V gene, D gene, clone size, CDR3 length, CDR3 protein. A D gene is named only where the DNA matches it firmly. Size values are once, few and many counts, or a class for expanded clones, and some rows have none.

>TRBJ2-2|TRBV9|.|.|14
CASSLGRSSGELFF
>TRBJ2-7|TRBV4-1|.|many|13
CASSQGDEYEQYF
>TRBJ2-1|TRBV7-7|TRBD2|few|15
CASSLGPSGGNEQFF
>TRBJ1-2|TRBV2|TRBD1|few|12
CASSDRAYGYTF
>TRBJ2-7|TRBV4-3|.|.|13
CASSPSGGGEQYF
>TRBJ2-3|TRBV6-1|.|few|18
CASSGAQMYRTSTDTQYF
>TRBJ1-5|TRBV4-1|.|few|15
CASSRTDYSNQPQHF
>TRBJ2-1|TRBV12-3/TRBV12-4|.|.|14
CASFRGHRDDEQFF
>TRBJ1-2|TRBV19|.|.|13
CASNPPGPDGYTF
>TRBJ2-7|TRBV6-4|TRBD2|few|19
CASSTTGTSGRSWPYEQYF
>TRBJ2-7|TRBV4-2|.|few|13
CASSPGESYEQYF
>TRBJ2-7|TRBV6-5|.|few|14
CASSYPGRPHEQYF
>TRBJ2-5|TRBV29-1|TRBD2|few|20
CSVEGLAGLAGEGGQETQYF
>TRBJ2-7|TRBV19|.|.|13
CASSPRNLYEQYF
>TRBJ2-7|TRBV27|.|.|14
CASSLLPLPYEQYF
>TRBJ2-1|TRBV27|TRBD1|.|15
CASSPGTGGVNEQFF
>TRBJ2-5|TRBV7-9|.|.|13
CASSSQGWETQYF
>TRBJ1-2|TRBV12-3/TRBV12-4|.|many|15
CASSFDIPTNYGYTF
>TRBJ2-3|TRBV7-9|.|few|13
CASSLPLVDTQYF
>TRBJ2-7|TRBV9|TRBD1|.|18
CASSGPRTGGRSSYEQYF
>TRBJ2-7|TRBV7-9|.|.|12
CASSAHSYEQYF
>TRBJ2-1|TRBV28|.|.|14
CASSLHLPGNEQFF
>TRBJ2-7|TRBV25-1|.|.|14
CASSDAGRPYEQYF
>TRBJ2-7|TRBV7-2|.|few|17
CASSLVGGTGEAYEQYF